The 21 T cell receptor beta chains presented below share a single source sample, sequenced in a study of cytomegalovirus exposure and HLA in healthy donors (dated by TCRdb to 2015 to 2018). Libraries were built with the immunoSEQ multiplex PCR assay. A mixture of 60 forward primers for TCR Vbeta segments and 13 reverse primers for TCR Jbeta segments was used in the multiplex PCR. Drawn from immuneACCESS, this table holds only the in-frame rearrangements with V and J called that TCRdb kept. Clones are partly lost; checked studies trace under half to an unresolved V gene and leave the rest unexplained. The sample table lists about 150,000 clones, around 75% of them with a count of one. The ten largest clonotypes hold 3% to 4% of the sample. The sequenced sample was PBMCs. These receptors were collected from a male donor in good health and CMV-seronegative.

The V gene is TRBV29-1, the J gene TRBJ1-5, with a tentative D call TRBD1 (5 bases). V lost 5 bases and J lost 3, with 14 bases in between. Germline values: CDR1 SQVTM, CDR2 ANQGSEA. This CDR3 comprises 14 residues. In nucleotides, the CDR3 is TGCAGCGTTTCCCGGGGGGACCCCAATCAGCCCCAGCATTTT. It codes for CSVSRGDPNQPQHF. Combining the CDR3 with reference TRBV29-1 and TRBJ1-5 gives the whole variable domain SAVISQKPSRDICQRGTSLTIQCQVDSQVTMMFWYRQQPGQSLTLIATANQGSEATYESGFVIDKFPISRPNLTFSTLTVSNMSPEDSSIYLCSVSRGDPNQPQHFGDGTRLSIL.

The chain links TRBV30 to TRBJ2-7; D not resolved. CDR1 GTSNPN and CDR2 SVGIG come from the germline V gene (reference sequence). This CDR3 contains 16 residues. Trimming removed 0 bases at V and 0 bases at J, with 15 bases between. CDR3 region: CAWSVRRSAFSYEQYF. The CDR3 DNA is TGTGCCTGGAGTGTACGTCGGAGTGCCTTCTCCTACGAGCAGTACTTC.

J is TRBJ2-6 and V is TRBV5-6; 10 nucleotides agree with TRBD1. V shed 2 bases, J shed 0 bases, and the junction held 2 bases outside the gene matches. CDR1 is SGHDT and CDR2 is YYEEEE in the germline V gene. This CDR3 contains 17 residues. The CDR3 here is CASSFRTGGSGANVLTF. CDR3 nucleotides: TGTGCCAGCAGCTTCCGGACAGGGGGCTCTGGGGCCAACGTCCTGACTTTC.

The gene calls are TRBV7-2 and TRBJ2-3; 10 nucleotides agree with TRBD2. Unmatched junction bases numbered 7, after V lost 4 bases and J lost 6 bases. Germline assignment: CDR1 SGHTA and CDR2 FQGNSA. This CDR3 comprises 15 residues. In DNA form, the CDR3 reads TGTGCCAGCAGCTCCTCTAGCGGGAGTAAGGATACGCAGTATTTT. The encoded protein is CASSSSSGSKDTQYF.

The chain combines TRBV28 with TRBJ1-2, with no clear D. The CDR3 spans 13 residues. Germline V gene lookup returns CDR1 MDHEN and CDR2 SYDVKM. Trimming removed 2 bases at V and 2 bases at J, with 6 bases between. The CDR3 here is CASSLVLNYGYTF. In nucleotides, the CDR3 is TGTGCCAGCAGTTTAGTCCTCAACTATGGCTACACCTTC.

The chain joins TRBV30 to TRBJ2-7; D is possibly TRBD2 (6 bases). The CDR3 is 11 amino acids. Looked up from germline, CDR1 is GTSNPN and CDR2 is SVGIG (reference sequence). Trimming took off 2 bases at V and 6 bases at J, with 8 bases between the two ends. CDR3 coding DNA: TGTGCCTGGAGTCCCGGGGGCGAGCAGTACTTC. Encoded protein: CAWSPGGEQYF. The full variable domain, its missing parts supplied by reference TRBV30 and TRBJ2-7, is SQTIHQWPATLVQPVGSPLSLECTVEGTSNPNLYWYRQAAGRGLQLLFYSVGIGQISSEVPQNLSASRPQDRQFILSSKKLLLSDSGFYLCAWSPGGEQYFGPGTRLTVT.

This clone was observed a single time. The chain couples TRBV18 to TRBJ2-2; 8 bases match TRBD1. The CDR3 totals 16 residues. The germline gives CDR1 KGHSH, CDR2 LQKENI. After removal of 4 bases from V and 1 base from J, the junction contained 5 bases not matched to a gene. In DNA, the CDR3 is TGTGCCAGCTCACTACGGACAGGGCGGAACACCGGGGAGCTGTTTTTT. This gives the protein CASSLRTGRNTGELFF.

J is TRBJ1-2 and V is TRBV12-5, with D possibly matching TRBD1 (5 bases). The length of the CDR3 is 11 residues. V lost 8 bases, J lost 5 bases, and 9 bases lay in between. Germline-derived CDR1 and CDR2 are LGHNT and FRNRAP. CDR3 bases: TGTGCTAGTTCAGGGAATTATGGCTACACCTTC. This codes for CASSGNYGYTF.

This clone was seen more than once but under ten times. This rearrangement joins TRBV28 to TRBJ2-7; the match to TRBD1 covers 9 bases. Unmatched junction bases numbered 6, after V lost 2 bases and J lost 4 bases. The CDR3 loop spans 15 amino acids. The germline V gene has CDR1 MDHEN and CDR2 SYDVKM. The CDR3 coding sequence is TGTGCCAGCAGTTTAGGCGGGACAGGGTTTTACGAGCAGTACTTC. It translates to CASSLGGTGFYEQYF.

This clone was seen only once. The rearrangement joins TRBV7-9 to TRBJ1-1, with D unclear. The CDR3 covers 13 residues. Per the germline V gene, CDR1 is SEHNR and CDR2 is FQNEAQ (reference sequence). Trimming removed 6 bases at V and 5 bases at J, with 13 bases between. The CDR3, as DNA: TGTGCCAGCAGACGTAGTGGGAGTACTGAAGCTTTCTTT. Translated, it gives CASRRSGSTEAFF.

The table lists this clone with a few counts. CDR3 nucleotides: TGTGCCAGCAGCCCTCACCTACAGGGGGAGCAGTACTTC. Translated, it gives CASSPHLQGEQYF. V usage is TRBV14 and J usage is TRBJ2-7, with 7 positions matching TRBD1. This CDR3 contains 13 residues. Germline V gene sequence: CDR1 SGHDN, CDR2 FVKESK. The ends lost 4 bases at V and 7 bases at J; junction bases unmatched: 7. Supplemented by reference TRBV14 and TRBJ2-7, the full variable domain reads EAGVTQFPSHSVIEKGQTVTLRCDPISGHDNLYWYRRVMGKEIKFLLHFVKESKQDESGMPNNRFLAERTGGTYSTLKVQPAELEDSGVYFCASSPHLQGEQYFGPGTRLTVT.

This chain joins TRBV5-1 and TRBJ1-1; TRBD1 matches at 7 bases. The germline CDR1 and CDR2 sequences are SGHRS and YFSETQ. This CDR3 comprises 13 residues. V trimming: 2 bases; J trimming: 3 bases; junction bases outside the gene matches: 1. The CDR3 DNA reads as TGCGCCAGCAGCTTAACAGGGGACACTGAAGCTTTCTTT. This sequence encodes CASSLTGDTEAFF.

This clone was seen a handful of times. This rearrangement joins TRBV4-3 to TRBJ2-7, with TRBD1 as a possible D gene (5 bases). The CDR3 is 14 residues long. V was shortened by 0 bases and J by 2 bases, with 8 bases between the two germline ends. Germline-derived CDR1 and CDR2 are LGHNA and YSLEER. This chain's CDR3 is CASSQDTGPYEQYF. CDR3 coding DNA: TGCGCCAGCAGCCAAGACACAGGTCCCTACGAGCAGTACTTC.

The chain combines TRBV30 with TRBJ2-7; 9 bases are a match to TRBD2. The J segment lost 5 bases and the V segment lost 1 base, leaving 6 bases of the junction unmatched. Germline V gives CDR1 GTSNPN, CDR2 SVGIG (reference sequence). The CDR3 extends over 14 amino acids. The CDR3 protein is CAWSAVAGVNEQYF. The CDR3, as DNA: TGTGCCTGGAGTGCGGTAGCGGGAGTAAACGAGCAGTACTTC.

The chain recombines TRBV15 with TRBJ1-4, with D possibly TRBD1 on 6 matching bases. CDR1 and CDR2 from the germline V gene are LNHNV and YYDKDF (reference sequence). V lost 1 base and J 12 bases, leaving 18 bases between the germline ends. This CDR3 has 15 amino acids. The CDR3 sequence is CATSRAGGGQGQLFF. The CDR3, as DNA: TGTGCCACCAGCAGAGCGGGGGGAGGGCAGGGGCAACTGTTTTTT.

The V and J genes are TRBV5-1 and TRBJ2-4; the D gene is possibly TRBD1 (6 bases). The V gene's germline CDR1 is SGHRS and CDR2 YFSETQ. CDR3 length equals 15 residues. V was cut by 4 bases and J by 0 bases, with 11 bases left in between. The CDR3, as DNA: TGCGCCAGCAGCGGTACAGGGTTAGCCAAAAACATTCAGTACTTC. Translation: CASSGTGLAKNIQYF.

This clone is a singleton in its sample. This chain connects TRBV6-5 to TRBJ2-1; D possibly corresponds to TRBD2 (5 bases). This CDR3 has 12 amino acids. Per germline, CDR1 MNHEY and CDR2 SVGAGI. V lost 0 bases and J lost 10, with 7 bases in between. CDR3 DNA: TGTGCCAGCAGTTACTCCGGGGTCGAGCAGTTCTTC. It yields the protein CASSYSGVEQFF.

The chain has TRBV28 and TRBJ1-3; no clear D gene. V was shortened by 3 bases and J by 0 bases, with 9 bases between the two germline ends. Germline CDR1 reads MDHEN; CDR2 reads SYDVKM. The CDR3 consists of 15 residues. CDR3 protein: CASSFQANSGNTIYF. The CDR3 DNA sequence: TGTGCCAGCAGTTTTCAAGCGAACTCTGGAAACACCATATATTTT.

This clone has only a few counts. This chain's CDR3 is CASSPIGDSLPYEQYF. CDR3 DNA sequence: TGTGCCAGCAGCCCCATCGGGGACAGCCTACCCTACGAGCAGTACTTC. The chain carries TRBV5-8 and TRBJ2-7; 7 bases are a match to TRBD1. Trimming removed 4 bases from V and 2 bases from J; junction bases left unmatched: 12. The CDR3 consists of 16 residues. Germline CDR1 and CDR2: SGHTS and YDEGEE.

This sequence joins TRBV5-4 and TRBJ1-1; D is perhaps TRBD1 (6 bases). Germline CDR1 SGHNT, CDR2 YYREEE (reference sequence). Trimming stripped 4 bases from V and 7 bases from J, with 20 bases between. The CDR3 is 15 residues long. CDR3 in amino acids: CASSTGHRSVFEAFF. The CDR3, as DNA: TGTGCCAGCAGCACGGGACACCGATCTGTATTTGAAGCTTTCTTT.

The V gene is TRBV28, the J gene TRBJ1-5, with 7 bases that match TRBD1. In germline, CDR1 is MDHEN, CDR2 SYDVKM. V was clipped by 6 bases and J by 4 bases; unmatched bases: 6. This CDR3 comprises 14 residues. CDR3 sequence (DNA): TGTGCCAGCAGCCCCGACAGGGAAAATCAGCCCCAGCATTTT. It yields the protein CASSPDRENQPQHF.